These 8 T cell receptor beta chains originate from one sample sequenced in a study of blood T cell repertoires in COVID-19. TCRdb's table, derived via immunoSEQ multiplex PCR, lists solely in-frame clones and lacks some. The repertoire has around 260,000 clones, roughly 86% of them found once; the top ten carry about 0.7%. The material sequenced was peripheral blood. Receptors originate from a human donor in a cohort sampled during active COVID-19.

The rearrangement joins TRBV3-1 (or the pseudogene TRBV3-2) to TRBJ1-2; 8 bases map to TRBD1. The CDR3 extends over 14 amino acids. Germline assignment: CDR1 LGHDT and CDR2 YNNKEL (reference sequence). J lost 8 bases, V lost 4 bases, and 9 bases had no gene match. The CDR3 region has the DNA TGTGCCAGCAGCCTTGGGACAGGCACCCGGGGCTACACCTTC. Its protein is CASSLGTGTRGYTF.

The chain combines TRBV14 with TRBJ2-7; D call uncertain. The ends were cut back, 4 bases at V and 3 bases at J, with 4 bases in the middle. The CDR3 is 11 amino acids. CDR1 and CDR2 (germline): SGHDN, FVKESK. CDR3: CASSLNYEQYF. DNA of the CDR3: TGTGCCAGCAGCCTAAACTACGAGCAGTACTTC.

The CDR3 DNA reads as TGTGCCAGCAGCGGAACCGGGACAAAACCCTACGAGCAGTACTTC. Translated: CASSGTGTKPYEQYF. The rearrangement uses TRBV9 and TRBJ2-7, with D perhaps TRBD1 (6 bases). CDR1 and CDR2 from the germline V gene are SGDLS and YYNGEE. The CDR3 consists of 15 residues. The ends were cut back, 3 bases at V and 2 bases at J, with 15 bases in the middle.

The chain joins TRBV7-6 to TRBJ1-3; 7 nucleotides align to TRBD1. The V gene's germline CDR1 is SGHVS and CDR2 FNYEAQ. The CDR3 extends over 17 amino acids. V was pared by 5 bases and J by 4 bases, with 14 bases of the junction left unmatched. In nucleotides, the CDR3 is TGTGCCAGCAGCGCCCACTTCGGATCAGGGGGAGGAAACACCATATATTTT. It is translated as CASSAHFGSGGGNTIYF.

This chain links TRBV4-3 with TRBJ2-3; possibly TRBD2 for D (6 bases). Trimming took off 0 bases at V and 2 bases at J, with 9 bases between the two ends. CDR3 length equals 15 residues. CDR1 is LGHNA, CDR2 YSLEER, per germline. CDR3 residues: CASSQDLAHTDTQYF. The CDR3 DNA follows: TGCGCCAGCAGCCAAGATCTAGCGCACACAGATACGCAGTATTTT.

The rearrangement uses TRBV7-6 and TRBJ1-1; D gene ambiguous. The CDR3 totals 15 residues. V was pared by 0 bases and J by 2 bases, with 10 bases between. Germline CDR1 SGHVS, CDR2 FNYEAQ. As DNA, the CDR3 is TGTGCCAGCAGCTTAGCGCCTACCCTAAACACTGAAGCTTTCTTT. Translated: CASSLAPTLNTEAFF. The full variable domain, rest sourced from reference TRBV7-6 and TRBJ1-1, is GAGVSQSPRYKVTKRGQDVALRCDPISGHVSLYWYRQALGQGPEFLTYFNYEAQQDKSGLPNDRFSAERPEGSISTLTIQRTEQRDSAMYRCASSLAPTLNTEAFFGQGTRLTVV.

The gene calls are TRBV28 and TRBJ2-2; 11 positions match TRBD2. V shed 6 bases and J 6 bases; nucleotides not matched to a gene: 6. The CDR3 length is 15 residues. CDR1 is MDHEN and CDR2 is SYDVKM in the germline V gene. CDR3 amino acids: CASSFGTSGPGELFF. As DNA, the CDR3 is TGTGCCAGCAGCTTTGGGACTAGCGGCCCCGGGGAGCTGTTTTTT.

This clone was seen a handful of times. J is TRBJ2-7 and V is TRBV5-1; D perhaps matches TRBD1 (5 bases). The CDR3 has 13 residues. Germline V gives CDR1 SGHRS, CDR2 YFSETQ. Deletions cut 3 bases from V and 6 bases from J, with 13 bases between. CDR3: CASSSSRDREQYF. The CDR3 DNA reads as TGCGCCAGCAGCTCATCCAGGGATCGCGAGCAGTACTTC.